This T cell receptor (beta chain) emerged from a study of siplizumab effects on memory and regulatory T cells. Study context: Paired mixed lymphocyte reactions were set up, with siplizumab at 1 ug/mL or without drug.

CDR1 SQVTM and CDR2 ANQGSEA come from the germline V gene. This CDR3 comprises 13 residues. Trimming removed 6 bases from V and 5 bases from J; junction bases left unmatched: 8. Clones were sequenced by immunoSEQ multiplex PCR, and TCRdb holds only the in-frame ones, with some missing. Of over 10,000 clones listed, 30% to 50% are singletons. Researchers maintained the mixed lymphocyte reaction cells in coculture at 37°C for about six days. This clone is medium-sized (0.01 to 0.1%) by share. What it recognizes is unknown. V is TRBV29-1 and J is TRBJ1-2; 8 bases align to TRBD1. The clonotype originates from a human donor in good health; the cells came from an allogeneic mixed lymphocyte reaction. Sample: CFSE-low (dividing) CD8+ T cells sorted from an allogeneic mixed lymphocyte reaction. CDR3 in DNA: TGCAGCGTGTCACGGCAGGGGGCTTATGGCTACACCTTC. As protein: CSVSRQGAYGYTF.